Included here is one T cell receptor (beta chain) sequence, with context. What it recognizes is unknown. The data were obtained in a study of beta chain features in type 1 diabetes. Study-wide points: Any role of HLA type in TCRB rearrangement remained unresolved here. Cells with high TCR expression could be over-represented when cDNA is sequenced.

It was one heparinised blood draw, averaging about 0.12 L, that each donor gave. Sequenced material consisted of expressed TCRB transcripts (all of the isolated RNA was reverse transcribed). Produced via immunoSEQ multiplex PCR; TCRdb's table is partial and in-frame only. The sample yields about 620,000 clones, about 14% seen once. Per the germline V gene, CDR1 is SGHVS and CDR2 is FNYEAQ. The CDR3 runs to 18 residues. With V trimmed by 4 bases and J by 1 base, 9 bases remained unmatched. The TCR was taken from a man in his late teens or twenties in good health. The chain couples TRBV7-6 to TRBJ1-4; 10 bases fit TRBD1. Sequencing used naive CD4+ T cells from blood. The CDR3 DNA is TGTGCCAGCAGCTCAACACCAAGGACAGGGGGAACTAATGAAAAACTGTTTTTT. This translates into CASSSTPRTGGTNEKLFF.